This entry features one T cell receptor beta chain sequence. The CDR3 contains 15 residues. Germline lookup yields CDR1 KGHSH and CDR2 LQKENI. V lost 6 bases and J 0 bases, leaving 14 bases between the germline ends. The data were obtained in a study of regulatory T cells in long-lasting Graves disease. Described time point: newly diagnosed GD, antithyroid drugs for less than 3 months. PBMC-derived RNA was used for the TCR library. In building TCR beta libraries, iRepertoire HTBI primers were used together with Arm-PCR of CDR3 regions. Via MiXCR, TCRdb re-called the multiplex PCR reads, giving one row per CDR3 protein. The sample records 510,000 or so distinct CDR3 sequences, 12% being singletons. These data were likewise used in another study, on T cells in Graves' hyperthyroidism and ophthalmopathy.

The sequence was collected from a woman aged 30 to 39 with Graves disease. The source was peripheral blood mononuclear cells (PBMCs), collected at new diagnosis, from a patient treated with antithyroid drugs. The chain carries TRBV18 and TRBJ1-1; maybe TRBD1 (5 bases). The CDR3 region is CASSQLQGLNTEAFF. The CDR3 DNA reads as TGTGCCAGCTCCCAACTCCAGGGTCTGAACACTGAAGCTTTCTTT.